The 8 T cell receptor beta chains listed next were all sequenced from one sample in a study of T cell responses to AZD1222 COVID-19 vaccine. TCRdb keeps only in-frame clones here, not all; method: immunoSEQ multiplex PCR. The table lists 120,000 to 150,000 clones, around 91% of them singletons. Sequencing used peripheral blood, obtained on day 0 of AZD1222 vaccination. Receptors originate from an adult in good health.

V usage is TRBV6-5 and J usage is TRBJ2-7; D ambiguous. The germline V and J ends were trimmed by 0 bases and 2 bases, with 11 bases remaining between them. The germline V gene encodes CDR1 MNHEY and CDR2 SVGAGI. The CDR3 contains 15 residues. This CDR3 is CASSYSGQVAYEQYF. CDR3 DNA sequence: TGTGCCAGCAGTTACTCGGGTCAGGTCGCCTACGAGCAGTACTTC.

This chain connects TRBV7-8 to TRBJ1-5; D gene unclear. Per the germline V gene, CDR1 is SGHVS and CDR2 is FQNEAQ. The length of the CDR3 is 16 residues. The V end was cut by 8 bases, the J end by 0 bases, with 17 bases between. In nucleotides, the CDR3 is TGTGCCAGCTCGGGCTTCGTCCTTTATAGCAATCAGCCCCAGCATTTT. It translates to CASSGFVLYSNQPQHF.

The chain employs TRBV7-3 and TRBJ2-7, with TRBD1 as a possible D gene (7 bases). Germline CDR1 SGHTA, CDR2 FQGTGA. The CDR3 is made up of 13 amino acids. The V end was cut by 6 bases, the J end by 8 bases, with 17 bases between. As DNA, the CDR3 is TGTGCCAGCAGTCCGACAGGGACTTCAAAGCAGTACTTC. This codes for CASSPTGTSKQYF.

This clone appeared a few times. V is TRBV18 and J is TRBJ2-2, with D possibly called TRBD1 or TRBD2 (5 bases each). The V end lost 2 bases, the J end lost 5 bases, and 15 bases lay between the germline ends. CDR1 is KGHSH, CDR2 LQKENI, per germline. CDR3 length: 16 amino acids. The CDR3 loop reads CASSPGSGRITGELFF. For the CDR3, the DNA is TGTGCCAGCTCACCAGGATCGGGACGGATAACCGGGGAGCTGTTTTTT.

The gene calls are TRBV29-1 and TRBJ2-7, with TRBD2 identical over 9 bases. The length of the CDR3 is 13 residues. CDR1 SQVTM and CDR2 ANQGSEA come from the germline V gene. CDR3: CSAVVSGRYEQYF. CDR3 DNA: TGCAGTGCCGTTGTCAGCGGGAGGTACGAGCAGTACTTC.

The rearrangement joins TRBV12-3 or TRBV12-4 to TRBJ2-7, with a weak D call TRBD2 (5 bases). V gave up 8 bases and J gave up 3 bases, with 11 bases separating them. This CDR3 has 12 amino acids. The CDR3 is CASGGAIYEQYF. The CDR3 DNA is TGTGCCAGCGGAGGCGCAATCTACGAGCAGTACTTC.

This rearrangement joins TRBV7-9 to TRBJ1-2; the match to TRBD1 covers 10 bases. Germline CDR1 reads SEHNR; CDR2 reads FQNEAQ (reference sequence). V dropped 1 base and J dropped 7; count of bases not matched to a gene: 9. The CDR3 length is 16 residues. The DNA of the CDR3 is TGTGCCAGCAGCTTAGGAGGGGACAGGGGACAGCGTGGCTACACCTTC. This codes for CASSLGGDRGQRGYTF.

V and J are TRBV3-1 (or the pseudogene TRBV3-2) and TRBJ2-3; the D gene is possibly TRBD1 (5 bases). Trimming stripped 3 bases from V and 7 bases from J, with 11 bases between. The germline CDR1 and CDR2 sequences are LGHDT and YNNKEL (reference sequence). This CDR3 contains 13 residues. The CDR3 reads CASSQRQGNTQYF. Here the CDR3 DNA reads TGTGCCAGCAGCCAGCGTCAGGGCAATACGCAGTATTTT.